This T cell receptor (beta chain) was retrieved from a study of response to subunit inactivated influenza vaccine (dated by TCRdb to 2016 to 2018). Study-level background: Deep quantitative profiling of the T cell receptor repertoire was used in the study to follow responses to a trivalent subunit inactivated influenza vaccine. Here is what the overall study found, with its caveats: The authors suggested that each seasonal influenza vaccination may recruit only a limited number of new T cells.

Turning to this clonotype: What this receptor recognizes is not known. No much larger clone is present one base from it, and per-base qualities are unavailable.

Libraries came from RT-PCR. Sequencing used an Illumina HiSeq 2500. TCRdb itself trimmed the public reads at Q25 with fastp, ran MiXCR and retained productive beta chains. Under each unique CDR3 protein, matching rows form one entry showing the most common genes and DNA. In all, the sample holds fewer than 600,000 distinct CDR3 sequences, and 6.5% to 8% of those were seen once. The ten largest clones add up to approximately 14% of the sample. The CDR3 covers 13 residues, taking in both the cysteine and the phenylalanine. The read is trimmed to its CDR3 DNA, 39 bases read in frame from base 1. Relative to germline, V is 4 bases shorter and J is 7 bases shorter, with 11 bases between their ends. CDR1 and CDR2, per the germline V gene (reference sequence), are SGHKS and YYEKEE.

The rearranged segments are TRBV5-5 and TRBJ1-4; possibly the D gene is TRBD1, per 6 matching bases. Material: PBMCs from blood, obtained roughly 24 months after vaccination. This TCR came from a man aged 50-75 years who received an inactivated influenza vaccine. Donor details come from another sample of the same person, matched by shared clones. At the DNA level, the sequence is TGTGCCAGCAGCCCGGGGGCGATTGAAAAACTGTTTTTT. Translated, this gives CASSPGAIEKLFF.